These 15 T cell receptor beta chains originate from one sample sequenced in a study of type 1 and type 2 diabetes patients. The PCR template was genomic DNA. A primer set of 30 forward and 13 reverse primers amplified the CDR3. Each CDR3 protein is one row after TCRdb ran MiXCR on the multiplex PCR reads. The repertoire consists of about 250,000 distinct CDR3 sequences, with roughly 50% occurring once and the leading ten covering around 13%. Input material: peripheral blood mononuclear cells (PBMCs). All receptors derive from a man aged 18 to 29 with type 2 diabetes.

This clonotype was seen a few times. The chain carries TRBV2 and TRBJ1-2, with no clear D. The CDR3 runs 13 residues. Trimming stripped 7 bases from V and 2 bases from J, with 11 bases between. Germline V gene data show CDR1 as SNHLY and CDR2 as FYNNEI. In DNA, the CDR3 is TGTGCCAGCAATCGGGCGGACAACTATGGCTACACCTTC. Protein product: CASNRADNYGYTF. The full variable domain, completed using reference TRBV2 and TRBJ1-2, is EPEVTQTPSHQVTQMGQEVILRCVPISNHLYFYWYRQILGQKVEFLVSFYNNEISEKSEIFDDQFSVERPDGSNFTLKIRSTKLEDSAMYFCASNRADNYGYTFGSGTRLTVV.

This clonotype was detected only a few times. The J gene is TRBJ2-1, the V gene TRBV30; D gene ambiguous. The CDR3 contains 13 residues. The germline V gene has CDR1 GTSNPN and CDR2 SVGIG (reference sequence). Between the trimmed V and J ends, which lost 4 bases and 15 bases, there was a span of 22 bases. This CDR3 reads CAWTSPPPRLGFF. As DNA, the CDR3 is TGTGCCTGGACCTCACCCCCCCCCCGGTTGGGGTTCTTC.

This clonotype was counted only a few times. Here the CDR3 reads CAISEGLDSGANVLTF. The CDR3 nucleotides read TGTGCCATCAGTGAGGGGTTAGACTCTGGGGCCAACGTCCTGACTTTC. The genes are TRBV10-3 and TRBJ2-6; D is undetermined. Germline V gene lookup returns CDR1 ENHRY and CDR2 SYGVKD. CDR3 length equals 16 residues. Trimming took off 2 bases at V and 0 bases at J, with 8 bases between the two ends.

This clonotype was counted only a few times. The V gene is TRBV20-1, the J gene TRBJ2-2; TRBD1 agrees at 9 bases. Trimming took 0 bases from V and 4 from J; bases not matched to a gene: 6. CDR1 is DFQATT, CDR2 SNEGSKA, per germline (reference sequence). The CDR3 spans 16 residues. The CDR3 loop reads CSARDSGTGRTGELFF. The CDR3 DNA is TGCAGTGCTAGAGATTCCGGGACAGGGCGCACCGGGGAGCTGTTTTTT.

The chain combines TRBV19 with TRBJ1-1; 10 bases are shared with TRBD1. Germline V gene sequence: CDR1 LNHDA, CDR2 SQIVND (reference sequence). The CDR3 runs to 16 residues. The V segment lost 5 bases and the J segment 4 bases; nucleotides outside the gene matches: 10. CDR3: CASSLGQGVVGTEAFF. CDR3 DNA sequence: TGTGCCAGTAGTCTCGGACAGGGGGTTGTAGGCACTGAAGCTTTCTTT.

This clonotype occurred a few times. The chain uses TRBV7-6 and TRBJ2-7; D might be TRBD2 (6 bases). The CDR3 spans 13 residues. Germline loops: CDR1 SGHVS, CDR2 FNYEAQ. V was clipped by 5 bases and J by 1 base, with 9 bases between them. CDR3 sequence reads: CASSRERSYEQYF. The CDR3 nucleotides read TGTGCCAGCAGCCGGGAGCGATCCTACGAGCAGTACTTC.

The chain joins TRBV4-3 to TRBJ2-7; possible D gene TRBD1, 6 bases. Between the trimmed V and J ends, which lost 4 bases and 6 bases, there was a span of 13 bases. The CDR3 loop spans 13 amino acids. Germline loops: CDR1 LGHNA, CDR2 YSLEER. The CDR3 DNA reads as TGCGCCAGCAGCCCGACACAGGGCAGCGAGCAGTACTTC. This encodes CASSPTQGSEQYF.

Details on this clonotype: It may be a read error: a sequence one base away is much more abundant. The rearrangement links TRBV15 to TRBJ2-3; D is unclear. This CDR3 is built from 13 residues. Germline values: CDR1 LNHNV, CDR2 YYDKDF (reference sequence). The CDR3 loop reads CATGSQSTDTQYF. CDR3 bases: TGTGCCACCGGCAGTCAGAGCACAGATACGCAGTATTTT. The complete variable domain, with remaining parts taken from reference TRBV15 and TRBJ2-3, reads DAMVIQNPRYQVTQFGKPVTLSCSQTLNHNVMYWYQQKSSQAPKLLFHYYDKDFNNEADTPDNFQSRRPNTSFCFLDIRSPGLGDTAMYLCATGSQSTDTQYFGPGTRLTVL.

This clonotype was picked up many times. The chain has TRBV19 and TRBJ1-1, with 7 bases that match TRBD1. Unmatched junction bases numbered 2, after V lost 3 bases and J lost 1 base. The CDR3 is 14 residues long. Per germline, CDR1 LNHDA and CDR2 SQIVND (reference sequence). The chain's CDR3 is CASSIGTENTEAFF. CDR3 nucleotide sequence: TGTGCCAGTAGTATCGGGACAGAGAACACTGAAGCTTTCTTT.

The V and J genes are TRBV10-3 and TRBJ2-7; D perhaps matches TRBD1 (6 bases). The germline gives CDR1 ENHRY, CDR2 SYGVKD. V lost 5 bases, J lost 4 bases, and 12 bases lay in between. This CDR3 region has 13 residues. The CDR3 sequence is CAISYGQGYEQYF. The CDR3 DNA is TGTGCCATCAGTTACGGGCAGGGGTACGAGCAGTACTTC.

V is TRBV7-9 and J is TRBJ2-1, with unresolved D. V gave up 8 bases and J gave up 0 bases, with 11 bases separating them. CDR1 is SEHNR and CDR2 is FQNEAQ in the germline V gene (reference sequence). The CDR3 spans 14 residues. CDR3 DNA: TGTGCCAGCTCATTCCAAAGCTCCTACAATGAGCAGTTCTTC. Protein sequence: CASSFQSSYNEQFF.

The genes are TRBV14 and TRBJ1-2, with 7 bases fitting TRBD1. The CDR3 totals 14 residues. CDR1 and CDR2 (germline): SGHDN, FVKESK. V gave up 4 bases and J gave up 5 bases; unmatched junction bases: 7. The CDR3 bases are TGTGCCAGCAGCCCATCAAGGACAGGATATGGCTACACCTTC. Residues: CASSPSRTGYGYTF.

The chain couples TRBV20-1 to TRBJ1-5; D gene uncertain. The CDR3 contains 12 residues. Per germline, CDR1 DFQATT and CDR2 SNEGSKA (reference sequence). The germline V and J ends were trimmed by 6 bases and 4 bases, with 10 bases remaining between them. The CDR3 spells CSARHENQPQHF. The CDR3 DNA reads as TGCAGTGCACGTCACGAGAATCAGCCCCAGCATTTT.

CDR3 residues: CSARDLKRGRTDTQYF. CDR3 nucleotides: TGCAGTGCTAGAGATTTGAAGCGGGGGCGCACAGATACGCAGTATTTT. The J gene is TRBJ2-3, the V gene TRBV20-1; 8 positions agree with TRBD2. The germline gives CDR1 DFQATT, CDR2 SNEGSKA (reference sequence). V lost 0 bases and J lost 1; bases outside the gene matches: 6. The CDR3 is made up of 16 amino acids.

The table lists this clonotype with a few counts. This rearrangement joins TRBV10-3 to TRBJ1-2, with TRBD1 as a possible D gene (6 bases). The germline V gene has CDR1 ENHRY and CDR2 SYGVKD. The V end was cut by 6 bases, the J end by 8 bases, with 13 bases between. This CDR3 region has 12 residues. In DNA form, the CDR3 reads TGTGCCATCAGGGACAGCTCCCGGGGCTACACCTTC. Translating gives CAIRDSSRGYTF.